Listed here are 30 T cell receptor beta chains from one sample, sequenced in a study of T cell changes during pregnancy in multiple sclerosis. The assay was immunoSEQ multiplex PCR, and TCRdb's table has in-frame clones only and misses some. The sample has tens of thousands of clones; approximately 92% are singletons. The sequenced sample was peripheral blood, obtained before pregnancy. These receptors were obtained from a female donor with multiple sclerosis, enrolled in a pregnancy study.

In its sample, this clone was seen a few times. The chain joins TRBV19 to TRBJ2-4, with D tentatively TRBD2 (5 bases). With 2 bases removed from V and 8 bases from J, the gap between germline ends came to 10 bases. This CDR3 comprises 13 residues. CDR1 and CDR2 (germline): LNHDA, SQIVND (reference sequence). This CDR3 is CASSILSEDIQYF. The CDR3 DNA is TGTGCCAGTAGTATATTGTCGGAGGACATTCAGTACTTC.

The chain uses TRBV11-3 and TRBJ2-2, with 7 bases identical to TRBD2. Germline CDR1 reads SGHNT; CDR2 reads YENEEA. This CDR3 contains 15 residues. V lost 4 bases, J lost 4 bases, and 6 bases stayed unmatched. The CDR3 bases are TGTGCCAGCAGCTCTAGGGCGGGAGTCACCGGGGAGCTGTTTTTT. This sequence encodes CASSSRAGVTGELFF. Complete variable domain (other parts from reference TRBV11-3 and TRBJ2-2): EAGVVQSPRYKIIEKKQPVAFWCNPISGHNTLYWYLQNLGQGPELLIRYENEEAVDDSQLPKDRFSAERLKGVDSTLKIQPAELGDSAVYLCASSSRAGVTGELFFGEGSRLTVL.

The V and J genes are TRBV7-2 and TRBJ2-7; the D gene is possibly TRBD1 (6 bases). Deletions cut 6 bases from V and 3 bases from J, with 12 bases between. Germline V gene lookup returns CDR1 SGHTA and CDR2 FQGNSA. This CDR3 spans 13 amino acids. The CDR3 loop is CASRTGHLYEQYF. The CDR3 DNA reads as TGTGCCAGCAGAACGGGACACCTCTACGAGCAGTACTTC. Full variable domain (outside the CDR3, taken from reference TRBV7-2 and TRBJ2-7): GAGVSQSPSNKVTEKGKDVELRCDPISGHTALYWYRQSLGQGLEFLIYFQGNSAPDKSGLPSDRFSAERTGGSVSTLTIQRTQQEDSAVYLCASRTGHLYEQYFGPGTRLTVT.

The chain recombines TRBV2 with TRBJ1-5; D call uncertain. The germline CDR1 and CDR2 sequences are SNHLY and FYNNEI. This CDR3 is built from 17 residues. V was cut by 5 bases and J by 1 base, with 18 bases left in between. The CDR3 loop reads CASSISDFRRSNQPQHF. CDR3 bases: TGTGCCAGCAGTATATCGGACTTTCGTAGGAGCAATCAGCCCCAGCATTTT.

This chain uses TRBV6-5 with TRBJ1-2; 7 bases are shared with TRBD1. V shed 0 bases, J shed 5 bases, and the junction held 6 bases outside the gene matches. The CDR3 sequence is 15 residues long. Germline-derived CDR1 and CDR2 are MNHEY and SVGAGI. The CDR3 here is CASSYSEEGAYGYTF. In nucleotides, the CDR3 is TGTGCCAGCAGTTACTCGGAGGAGGGGGCGTATGGCTACACCTTC.

The J gene is TRBJ2-5, the V gene TRBV25-1, with 11 positions matching TRBD2. Germline V gene lookup returns CDR1 MGHDK and CDR2 SYGVNS. This CDR3 has 16 amino acids. V gave up 3 bases and J gave up 5 bases; unmatched junction bases: 8. Written as DNA, the CDR3 is TGTGCCAGCAGTGAGAATACCGCTAGCGGGAGGGAGACCCAGTACTTC. Its protein product is CASSENTASGRETQYF.

The chain combines TRBV27 with TRBJ2-1, with 9 bases aligning to TRBD2. The CDR3 has 14 amino acids. J lost 8 bases, V lost 3 bases, and 5 bases had no gene match. Germline V gene data show CDR1 as MNHEY and CDR2 as SMNVEV (reference sequence). The DNA of the CDR3 is TGTGCCAGCAGTTTGCGGCGGGAGGGCTATGAGCAGTTCTTC. Amino acids: CASSLRREGYEQFF.

V usage is TRBV19 and J usage is TRBJ2-7; 7 bases line up with TRBD1. This CDR3 is 13 amino acids long. Germline V gives CDR1 LNHDA, CDR2 SQIVND (reference sequence). The ends lost 6 bases at V and 3 bases at J; junction bases unmatched: 5. The chain's CDR3 is CASSLGTDYEQYF. The CDR3 nucleotides are TGTGCCAGTAGCCTCGGGACAGACTACGAGCAGTACTTC.

The chain combines TRBV4-1 with TRBJ2-1; the match to TRBD2 covers 7 bases. The ends lost 1 base at V and 3 bases at J; junction bases unmatched: 6. CDR3 length: 16 residues. Germline V gives CDR1 MGHRA, CDR2 YSYEKL. The CDR3 here is CASSQASGTYYNEQFF. The CDR3, as DNA: TGCGCCAGCAGCCAAGCGAGCGGGACGTACTACAATGAGCAGTTCTTC.

The chain couples TRBV27 to TRBJ1-3; D is undetermined. CDR1 and CDR2 (germline): MNHEY, SMNVEV (reference sequence). Deletions cut 3 bases from V and 4 bases from J, with 7 bases between. This CDR3 has 13 residues. CDR3 in DNA: TGTGCCAGCAGTTTGGGCAGGGGAAACACCATATATTTT. It codes for CASSLGRGNTIYF.

The chain has TRBV19 and TRBJ1-5; D possibly corresponds to TRBD1 (5 bases). The CDR3 runs 15 residues. CDR1 LNHDA and CDR2 SQIVND come from the germline V gene (reference sequence). V gave up 8 bases and J gave up 5 bases, with 19 bases separating them. The CDR3 reads CASRPLGREDQPQHF. The CDR3 DNA follows: TGTGCCAGTCGCCCCTTGGGACGGGAGGATCAGCCCCAGCATTTT.

This chain connects TRBV6-1 to TRBJ2-3, with D tentatively TRBD1 (6 bases). The germline V gene has CDR1 MNHNS and CDR2 SASEGT. The V and J ends lost 1 base and 7 bases respectively, with 15 bases between them. This CDR3 is built from 15 residues. CDR3 sequence reads: CASSEDRALGNTQYF. The CDR3 nucleotides are TGTGCCAGCAGTGAAGACAGGGCCTTGGGGAATACGCAGTATTTT.

The chain has TRBV29-1 and TRBJ2-1; 7 bases are shared with TRBD2. The V and J ends lost 4 bases and 8 bases, in that order; junction bases with no gene match: 2. Germline CDR1 is SQVTM and CDR2 is ANQGSEA. The CDR3 loop spans 11 amino acids. CDR3 sequence (DNA): TGCAGCGTTGGTGGGGGGGATGAGCAGTTCTTC. This codes for CSVGGGDEQFF.

The V and J genes are TRBV14 and TRBJ2-7; tentatively, D is TRBD2 (5 bases). V dropped 2 bases and J dropped 6 bases, with 8 bases sitting between them. There are 12 residues in the CDR3. Germline V CDR1 and CDR2: SGHDN, FVKESK. The CDR3 region has the DNA TGTGCCAGCAGCCAATATGGAGGCGAGCAGTACTTC. Amino acid sequence: CASSQYGGEQYF.

The rearrangement joins TRBV6-1 to TRBJ2-7, with 12 bases that match TRBD2. The length of the CDR3 is 15 residues. Trimming at V came to 5 bases and at J to 5 bases, leaving 7 bases not matched to a gene. Germline lookup yields CDR1 MNHNS and CDR2 SASEGT. In DNA, the CDR3 is TGTGCCAGCAGTCCCCTGACTAGCGGGAGCCACGAGCAGTACTTC. Protein product: CASSPLTSGSHEQYF.

The chain joins TRBV30 to TRBJ2-1, with no clear D. This CDR3 contains 13 residues. The V gene lost 0 bases and the J gene lost 4 bases, with 7 bases spanning the gap. Germline-derived CDR1 and CDR2 are GTSNPN and SVGIG (reference sequence). In DNA form, the CDR3 reads TGTGCCTGGAGTGTAGAGGAGTACAATGAGCAGTTCTTC. Translation gives CAWSVEEYNEQFF.

The rearrangement links TRBV7-3 to TRBJ2-7, with no clear D. Germline V CDR1 and CDR2: SGHTA, FQGTGA. This CDR3 has 14 amino acids. The V end lost 5 bases, the J end lost 5 bases, and 16 bases lay between the germline ends. CDR3 in amino acids: CASSPTGSPHEQYF. CDR3 bases: TGTGCCAGCAGCCCCACCGGGTCCCCCCACGAGCAGTACTTC.

The genes are TRBV25-1 and TRBJ2-3; D may be TRBD1 (5 bases). V was cut by 9 bases and J by 0 bases, with 10 bases left in between. Germline CDR1 is MGHDK and CDR2 is SYGVNS. The CDR3 runs 13 residues. The CDR3 DNA sequence: TGTGCCAGACAGGTGAATAGCACAGATACGCAGTATTTT. Its protein is CARQVNSTDTQYF.

V usage is TRBV5-6 and J usage is TRBJ1-1, with 9 bases matching TRBD1. This CDR3 comprises 14 residues. The V and J ends lost 4 bases and 6 bases, in that order; junction bases with no gene match: 7. Germline lookup yields CDR1 SGHDT and CDR2 YYEEEE. CDR3 DNA sequence: TGTGCCAGCAGCGGGGGGACAGGGAGTCCTGAAGCTTTCTTT. Translating it yields CASSGGTGSPEAFF.

V gene TRBV5-5 combines with J gene TRBJ2-3; 13 bases are a match to TRBD2. Germline V gene data show CDR1 as SGHKS and CDR2 as YYEKEE (reference sequence). CDR3 size: 19 residues. V trimming: 1 base; J trimming: 4 bases; junction bases outside the gene matches: 12. In DNA, the CDR3 is TGTGCCAGCAGCTTGTGGGTACTAGCGGGAGGGCCCGACGCAGATACGCAGTATTTT. Protein product: CASSLWVLAGGPDADTQYF.

The chain employs TRBV6-6 and TRBJ2-7; 7 nucleotides line up with TRBD1. Germline trimming cut 6 bases from V and 4 bases from J; bases unmatched to any gene: 9. The CDR3 extends over 14 amino acids. Per germline, CDR1 MNHNY and CDR2 SVGAGI (reference sequence). The CDR3 protein is CASRSSGTEYEQYF. The CDR3 DNA follows: TGTGCCAGCAGATCCTCCGGGACAGAATACGAGCAGTACTTC.

The chain carries TRBV4-2 and TRBJ2-2; 8 bases match TRBD1. The V gene's germline CDR1 is LGHNA and CDR2 YNFKEQ. Unmatched junction bases numbered 10, after V lost 0 bases and J lost 4 bases. The CDR3 covers 18 residues. The CDR3 reads CASSQDWVTGAVTGELFF. CDR3 nucleotides: TGTGCCAGCAGCCAAGATTGGGTGACAGGGGCCGTCACCGGGGAGCTGTTTTTT.

This sequence joins TRBV28 and TRBJ2-3; the D is unclear. This CDR3 is 12 amino acids long. Per the germline V gene, CDR1 is MDHEN and CDR2 is SYDVKM. Trimming stripped 2 bases from V and 2 bases from J, with 2 bases between. CDR3 region: CASSLLTDTQYF. The CDR3 DNA reads as TGTGCCAGCAGTTTACTCACAGATACGCAGTATTTT.

This chain joins TRBV9 and TRBJ2-7, with 8 bases identical to TRBD1. The V gene end was trimmed by 2 bases and the J gene end by 2 bases; junction bases not matched to a gene: 3. This CDR3 has 14 amino acids. Germline CDR1 reads SGDLS; CDR2 reads YYNGEE. CDR3 loop: CASSVGQGPYEQYF. The CDR3 coding sequence is TGTGCCAGCAGCGTTGGACAGGGCCCCTACGAGCAGTACTTC.

The sample holds one count of this clone. CDR3 residues: CSVGPGTGPIEQYF. As DNA, the CDR3 is TGCAGCGTTGGGCCGGGGACAGGCCCTATTGAGCAGTACTTC. The chain combines TRBV29-1 with TRBJ2-7; 8 bases map to TRBD1. The CDR3 runs to 14 residues. From germline, CDR1 is SQVTM and CDR2 ANQGSEA. With 4 bases clipped from V and 7 bases from J, the junction kept 12 bases outside the gene matches.

The gene calls are TRBV19 and TRBJ2-5; 10 positions match TRBD2. The length of the CDR3 is 16 residues. Germline V gives CDR1 LNHDA, CDR2 SQIVND (reference sequence). Losses at the gene ends were 5 bases for V and 2 bases for J; bases not matched to a gene: 8. The CDR3 sequence: CASSVRLAGLQETQYF. CDR3 sequence (DNA): TGTGCCAGTAGTGTTCGACTAGCGGGCTTACAAGAGACCCAGTACTTC.

The chain recombines TRBV5-4 with TRBJ1-2; 8 bases fit TRBD1. The trim removed 7 bases at V and 3 bases at J, leaving 5 bases unmatched. The CDR3 has 13 amino acids. Germline V gene data show CDR1 as SGHNT and CDR2 as YYREEE (reference sequence). The CDR3 spells CASAEGQDYGYTF. For the CDR3, the DNA is TGTGCCAGCGCTGAGGGACAGGACTATGGCTACACCTTC.

This sequence joins TRBV7-9 and TRBJ2-5; TRBD1 might be the D (6 bases). The V gene lost 5 bases and the J gene lost 1 base, with 14 bases spanning the gap. The CDR3 totals 15 residues. CDR1 is SEHNR, CDR2 FQNEAQ, per germline (reference sequence). The CDR3 sequence: CASSLPQGRQETQYF. DNA of the CDR3: TGTGCCAGCAGCCTTCCACAGGGCCGCCAAGAGACCCAGTACTTC. The whole variable domain, remainder taken from reference TRBV7-9 and TRBJ2-5, is DTGVSQNPRHKITKRGQNVTFRCDPISEHNRLYWYRQTLGQGPEFLTYFQNEAQLEKSRLLSDRFSAERPKGSFSTLEIQRTEQGDSAMYLCASSLPQGRQETQYFGPGTRLLVL.

The chain uses TRBV7-2 and TRBJ2-7; D might be TRBD1 (5 bases). The CDR3 runs to 15 residues. V lost 2 bases, J lost 5 bases, and 16 bases lay in between. Looked up from germline, CDR1 is SGHTA and CDR2 is FQGNSA. CDR3 nucleotide sequence: TGTGCCAGCAGCTTAATCGGGCAGGGTAACCACGAGCAGTACTTC. Translated, it gives CASSLIGQGNHEQYF.

J is TRBJ2-3 and V is TRBV25-1; no definite D call. Germline V lookup: CDR1 MGHDK, CDR2 SYGVNS. Trimming removed 3 bases at V and 0 bases at J, with 7 bases between. This CDR3 has 14 residues. The CDR3 loop is CASSDRASTDTQYF. The CDR3 region has the DNA TGTGCCAGCAGTGACCGAGCGAGCACAGATACGCAGTATTTT.